This passage covers 16 T cell receptor beta chains from one sample sequenced in a study of blood T cell repertoires in COVID-19. Sequencing used immunoSEQ multiplex PCR; TCRdb keeps in-frame clones, though not all of them. The sample shows roughly 160,000 clones, around 83% of them seen only once. Input material: peripheral blood. The receptors come from a woman aged 50 to 60 with COVID-19, enrolled during active disease.

The CDR3 is CASSPRGRYGNTIYF. The CDR3 DNA is TGTGCCAGCAGCCCAAGGGGGCGCTACGGAAACACCATATATTTT. The chain carries TRBV7-8 and TRBJ1-3; 7 bases line up with TRBD1. Unmatched junction bases numbered 8, after V lost 5 bases and J lost 4 bases. Germline V CDR1 and CDR2: SGHVS, FQNEAQ. This CDR3 has 15 amino acids. The full variable domain, with the rest looked up from reference TRBV7-8 and TRBJ1-3, is GAGVSQSPRYKVAKRGQDVALRCDPISGHVSLFWYQQALGQGPEFLTYFQNEAQLDKSGLPSDRFFAERPEGSVSTLKIQRTQQEDSAVYLCASSPRGRYGNTIYFGEGSWLTVV.

The chain links TRBV7-9 to TRBJ2-5; TRBD1 aligns across 7 bases. Looked up from germline, CDR1 is SEHNR and CDR2 is FQNEAQ (reference sequence). The length of the CDR3 is 13 residues. CDR3 nucleotides: TGTGACGAAGGGGGCGGCAGGCAAGAGACCCAGTACTTC. Protein: CDEGGGRQETQYF.

The chain carries TRBV7-7 and TRBJ2-7; unclear D gene. V lost 1 base and J 1 base, leaving 8 bases between the germline ends. Germline CDR1 SSHAT, CDR2 FNYEAQ (reference sequence). The CDR3 consists of 14 residues. CDR3 region: CASSLEDGSYEQYF. CDR3 sequence (DNA): TGTGCCAGCAGCTTAGAAGACGGGTCCTACGAGCAGTACTTC.

This chain joins TRBV7-8 and TRBJ2-3; D is uncertain. Trimming stripped 4 bases from V and 2 bases from J, with 10 bases between. Germline values: CDR1 SGHVS, CDR2 FQNEAQ. This CDR3 contains 14 residues. Here the CDR3 DNA reads TGTGCCAGCAGCTCTCCCGGTCCCACAGATACGCAGTATTTT. Protein: CASSSPGPTDTQYF.

This clone was observed a single time. V usage is TRBV6-1 and J usage is TRBJ2-2, with 12 bases lining up with TRBD2. Germline V gives CDR1 MNHNS, CDR2 SASEGT. The V gene end was trimmed by 4 bases and the J gene end by 1 base; junction bases not matched to a gene: 7. The CDR3 totals 18 residues. CDR3 in DNA: TGTGCCAGCAGTGGTACTAGCGGGGGGCCATGGAACACCGGGGAGCTGTTTTTT. Its translation: CASSGTSGGPWNTGELFF.

The chain recombines TRBV5-1 with TRBJ2-5, with no clear D. The CDR3 contains 12 residues. From germline, CDR1 is SGHRS and CDR2 YFSETQ. Between the trimmed V and J ends, which lost 4 bases and 3 bases, there was a span of 7 bases. Written as DNA, the CDR3 is TGCGCCAGCAGCCCACAAAAAGAGACCCAGTACTTC. Translation gives CASSPQKETQYF.

The V call is TRBV28, the J call TRBJ2-7; D is undetermined. Germline V gene sequence: CDR1 MDHEN, CDR2 SYDVKM. The V and J ends lost 5 bases and 2 bases respectively, with 13 bases between them. The length of the CDR3 is 14 residues. CDR3 loop: CASSQVPLPYEQYF. The CDR3 region has the DNA TGTGCCAGCAGTCAGGTGCCCTTACCCTACGAGCAGTACTTC.

The J gene is TRBJ2-7, the V gene TRBV9; TRBD2 matches 13 bases. Trimming at V came to 3 bases and at J to 6 bases, leaving 6 bases not matched to a gene. CDR3 size: 15 residues. From germline, CDR1 is SGDLS and CDR2 YYNGEE. The CDR3 spells CASSGKGLAGSEQYF. CDR3 nucleotide sequence: TGTGCCAGCAGCGGAAAGGGACTAGCGGGGTCCGAGCAGTACTTC.

The rearrangement links TRBV21-1 to TRBJ2-5; the D call of TRBD1 is as the table states it, not checked on the DNA. TRBV21-1 is a listed pseudogene. The CDR3 is made up of 19 amino acids. The CDR3 here is CASSAPHPGQGTNLETQYF. CDR3 coding DNA: TGTGCCAGCAGCGCCCCCCACCCGGGACAGGGGACCAATTTAGAGACCCAGTACTTC.

This chain joins TRBV6-5 and TRBJ2-3; 10 bases line up with TRBD1. Unmatched junction bases numbered 3, after V lost 4 bases and J lost 2 bases. The CDR3 loop spans 15 amino acids. Germline CDR1 MNHEY, CDR2 SVGAGI. CDR3 residues: CASSWTGGDTDTQYF. DNA for the CDR3: TGTGCCAGCAGTTGGACAGGGGGGGACACAGATACGCAGTATTTT.

The gene calls are TRBV30 and TRBJ1-1; 10 positions agree with TRBD1. Trimming removed 8 bases from V and 12 bases from J; junction bases left unmatched: 3. Germline-derived CDR1 and CDR2 are GTSNPN and SVGIG (reference sequence). The CDR3 runs 9 residues. CDR3 region: CATDRGPFF. The CDR3 DNA follows: TGTGCCACCGACAGGGGGCCTTTCTTT. The full variable domain, with the rest looked up from reference TRBV30 and TRBJ1-1, is SQTIHQWPATLVQPVGSPLSLECTVEGTSNPNLYWYRQAAGRGLQLLFYSVGIGQISSEVPQNLSASRPQDRQFILSSKKLLLSDSGFYLCATDRGPFFGQGTRLTVV.

This clone was recorded once. The chain has TRBV6-2 or TRBV6-3 and TRBJ2-7; TRBD2 matches at 8 bases. J was trimmed by 0 bases and V by 5 bases; bases with no gene match: 3. CDR1 MNHEY and CDR2 SVGEGT come from the germline V gene. The CDR3 has 14 residues. Written as DNA, the CDR3 is TGTGCCAGCAGTCAGCGGGGGAGCTCCTACGAGCAGTACTTC. Its translation is CASSQRGSSYEQYF.

The rearrangement joins TRBV12-5 to TRBJ1-5, with a weak D call TRBD1 (6 bases). V was cut by 9 bases and J by 1 base, with 10 bases left in between. The CDR3 consists of 13 residues. Germline CDR1 is LGHNT and CDR2 is FRNRAP. The CDR3 DNA is TGTGCTAGCAGGGGTTTGAGCAATCAGCCCCAGCATTTT. Protein sequence: CASRGLSNQPQHF.

J is TRBJ2-5 and V is TRBV2, with TRBD2 identical over 12 bases. Germline lookup yields CDR1 SNHLY and CDR2 FYNNEI. The CDR3 contains 14 residues. J was trimmed by 5 bases and V by 5 bases; bases with no gene match: 3. CDR3 sequence (DNA): TGTGCCAGCAGTCGACTAGCGGGGGTGGAGACCCAGTACTTC. Residues: CASSRLAGVETQYF.

V is TRBV19 and J is TRBJ2-5, with D possibly being TRBD2 (7 bases). V lost 4 bases, J lost 5 bases, and 17 bases lay in between. Germline values: CDR1 LNHDA, CDR2 SQIVND (reference sequence). This CDR3 spans 15 amino acids. This chain's CDR3 is CASSTGRGAEETQYF. Here the CDR3 DNA reads TGTGCCAGTAGTACGGGACGGGGGGCCGAGGAGACCCAGTACTTC.

The rearrangement joins TRBV11-2 to TRBJ2-3, with TRBD2 matching 7 bases. The CDR3 has 20 amino acids. CDR1 and CDR2 (germline): SGHAT, FQNNGV. V was clipped by 0 bases and J by 1 base; unmatched bases: 16. This chain's CDR3 is CASSLDRLVSRRGGTDTQYF. For the CDR3, the DNA is TGTGCCAGCAGCTTAGATCGGCTGGTTTCGAGACGGGGGGGCACAGATACGCAGTATTTT.